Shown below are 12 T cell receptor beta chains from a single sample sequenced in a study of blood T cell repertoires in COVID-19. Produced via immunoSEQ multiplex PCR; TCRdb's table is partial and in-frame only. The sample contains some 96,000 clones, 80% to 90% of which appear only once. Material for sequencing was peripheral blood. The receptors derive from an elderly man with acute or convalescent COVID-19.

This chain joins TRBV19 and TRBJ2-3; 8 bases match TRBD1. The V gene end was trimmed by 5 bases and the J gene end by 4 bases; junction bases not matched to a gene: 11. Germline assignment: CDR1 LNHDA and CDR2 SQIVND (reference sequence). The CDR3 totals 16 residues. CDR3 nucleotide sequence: TGTGCCAGTAGTGCCCGGACAGGGACTGGCGCAGATACGCAGTATTTT. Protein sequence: CASSARTGTGADTQYF. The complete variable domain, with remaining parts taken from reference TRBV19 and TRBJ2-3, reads DGGITQSPKYLFRKEGQNVTLSCEQNLNHDAMYWYRQDPGQGLRLIYYSQIVNDFQKGDIAEGYSVSREKKESFPLTVTSAQKNPTAFYLCASSARTGTGADTQYFGPGTRLTVL.

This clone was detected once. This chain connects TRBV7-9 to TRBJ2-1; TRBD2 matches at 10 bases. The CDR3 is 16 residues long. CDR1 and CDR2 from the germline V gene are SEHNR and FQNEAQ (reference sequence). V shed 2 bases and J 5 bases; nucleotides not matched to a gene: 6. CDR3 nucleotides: TGTGCCAGCAGCTTATCTGGTAGCGGGGGGAACAATGAGCAGTTCTTC. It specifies CASSLSGSGGNNEQFF.

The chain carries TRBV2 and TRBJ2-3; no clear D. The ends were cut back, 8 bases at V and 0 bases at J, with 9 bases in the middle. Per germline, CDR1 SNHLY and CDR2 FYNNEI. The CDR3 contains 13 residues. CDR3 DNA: TGTGCCAGCCAGCGCGAAAGCACAGATACGCAGTATTTT. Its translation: CASQRESTDTQYF.

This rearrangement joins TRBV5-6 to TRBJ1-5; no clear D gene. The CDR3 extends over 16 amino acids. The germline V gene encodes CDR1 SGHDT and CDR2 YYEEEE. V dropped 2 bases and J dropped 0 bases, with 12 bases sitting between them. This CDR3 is CASSFNQANSNQPQHF. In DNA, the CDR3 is TGTGCCAGCAGCTTTAATCAGGCGAATAGCAATCAGCCCCAGCATTTT.

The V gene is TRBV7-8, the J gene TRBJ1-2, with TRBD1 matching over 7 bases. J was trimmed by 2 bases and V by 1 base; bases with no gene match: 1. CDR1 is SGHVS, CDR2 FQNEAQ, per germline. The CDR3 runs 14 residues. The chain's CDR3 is CASSLGDRNYGYTF. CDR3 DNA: TGTGCCAGCAGCTTAGGGGACAGAAACTATGGCTACACCTTC.

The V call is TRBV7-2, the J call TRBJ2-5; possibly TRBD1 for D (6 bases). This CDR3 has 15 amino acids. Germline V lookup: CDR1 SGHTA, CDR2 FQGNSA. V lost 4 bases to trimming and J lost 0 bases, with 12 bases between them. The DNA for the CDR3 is TGTGCCAGCAGCTCGGACAGCGGAAACCAAGAGACCCAGTACTTC. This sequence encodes CASSSDSGNQETQYF.

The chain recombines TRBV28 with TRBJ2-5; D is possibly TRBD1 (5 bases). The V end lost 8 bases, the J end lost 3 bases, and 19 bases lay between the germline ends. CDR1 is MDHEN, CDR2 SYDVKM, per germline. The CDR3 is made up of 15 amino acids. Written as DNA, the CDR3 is TGTGCCAGCGCCTCAATGAGTCAGGGTAAAGAGACCCAGTACTTC. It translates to CASASMSQGKETQYF. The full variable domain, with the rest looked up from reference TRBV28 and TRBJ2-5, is DVKVTQSSRYLVKRTGEKVFLECVQDMDHENMFWYRQDPGLGLRLIYFSYDVKMKEKGDIPEGYSVSREKKERFSLILESASTNQTSMYLCASASMSQGKETQYFGPGTRLLVL.

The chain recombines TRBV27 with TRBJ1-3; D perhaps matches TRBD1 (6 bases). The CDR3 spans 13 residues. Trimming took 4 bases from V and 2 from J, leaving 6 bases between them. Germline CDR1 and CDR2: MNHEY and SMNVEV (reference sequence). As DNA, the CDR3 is TGTGCCAGCAGTTACAGGGCTGGAAACACCATATATTTT. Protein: CASSYRAGNTIYF.

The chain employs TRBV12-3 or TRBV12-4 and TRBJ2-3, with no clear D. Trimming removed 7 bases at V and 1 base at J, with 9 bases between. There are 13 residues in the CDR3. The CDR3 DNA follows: TGTGCCAGCACCCAATCGGGCACAGATACGCAGTATTTT. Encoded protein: CASTQSGTDTQYF.

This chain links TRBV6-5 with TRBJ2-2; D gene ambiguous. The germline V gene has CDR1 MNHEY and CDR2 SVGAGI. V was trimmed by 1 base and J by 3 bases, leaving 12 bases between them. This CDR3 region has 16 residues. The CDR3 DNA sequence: TGTGCCAGCAGTTACTTTGGGCAGGATTACACCGGGGAGCTGTTTTTT. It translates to CASSYFGQDYTGELFF.

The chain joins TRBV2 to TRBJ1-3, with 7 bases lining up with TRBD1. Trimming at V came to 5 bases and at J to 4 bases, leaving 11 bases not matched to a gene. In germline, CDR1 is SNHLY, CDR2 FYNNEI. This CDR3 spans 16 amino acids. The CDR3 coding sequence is TGTGCCAGCAGTCGCGACAGGGCCGAGCAAGGAAACACCATATATTTT. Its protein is CASSRDRAEQGNTIYF.

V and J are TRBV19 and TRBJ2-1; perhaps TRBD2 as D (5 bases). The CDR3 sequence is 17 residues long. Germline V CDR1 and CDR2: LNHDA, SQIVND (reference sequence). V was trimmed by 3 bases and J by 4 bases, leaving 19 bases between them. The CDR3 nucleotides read TGTGCCAGTAGTATTAGTGGAATAGCGCTACTTTACAATGAGCAGTTCTTC. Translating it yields CASSISGIALLYNEQFF.